A single sample is the source of the 24 T cell receptor beta chains below, sequenced in a study of a mutant IDH1 vaccine in newly diagnosed glioma. For these TCRs, the target antigens are not known. The method was immunoSEQ multiplex PCR; TCRdb's version includes in-frame clones alone and lacks a portion of them. The sample includes more than 50,000 clones, around 91% of them seen just once. Time point: week 11, during vaccination. Topical imiquimod accompanied each vaccine dose, which consisted of 300 ug of mutant IDH1 20-mer peptide. Sequences were derived from PBMCs, sampled from a glioma patient whose treatment included an IDH1 peptide vaccine. These receptors came from a man in his forties or fifties with glioma.

The rearrangement uses TRBV7-9 and TRBJ2-7; D is ambiguous. The V gene lost 0 bases and the J gene lost 2 bases, with 8 bases spanning the gap. The CDR3 length is 14 residues. Germline V gene data show CDR1 as SEHNR and CDR2 as FQNEAQ (reference sequence). The CDR3 bases are TGTGCCAGCAGCTTAGCCAGGAAACCCTACGAGCAGTACTTC. Translating gives CASSLARKPYEQYF.

This rearrangement joins TRBV19 to TRBJ1-2; D is unclear. The germline gives CDR1 LNHDA, CDR2 SQIVND (reference sequence). The CDR3 consists of 13 residues. Trimming left V 3 bases short and J 1 base short, with 6 bases between. In DNA, the CDR3 is TGTGCCAGTAGTATGGGCCGTAACTATGGCTACACCTTC. It codes for CASSMGRNYGYTF.

Here the CDR3 DNA reads TGTGCCAGCAGTTTAAGGGGTCCCCTATATAGGGAGCCCCAGCATTTT. It yields the protein CASSLRGPLYREPQHF. The V call is TRBV27, the J call TRBJ1-5; tentative D call: TRBD1 (5 bases). Trimming took 2 bases from V and 8 from J, leaving 19 bases between them. There are 16 residues in the CDR3. CDR1 is MNHEY, CDR2 SMNVEV, per germline (reference sequence).

The chain couples TRBV7-2 to TRBJ2-1; the D gene could be TRBD1 or TRBD2 (6 bases each). V was clipped by 3 bases and J by 3 bases, with 9 bases between them. Germline CDR1 SGHTA, CDR2 FQGNSA. CDR3 size: 14 residues. CDR3 DNA sequence: TGTGCCAGCAGCTTCGAGGGGGGCTACAATGAGCAGTTCTTC. Translating gives CASSFEGGYNEQFF.

CDR3 protein: CASSGTDSGGTEAFF. CDR3 DNA sequence: TGCGCCAGCAGTGGGACCGACTCGGGGGGCACTGAAGCTTTCTTT. The gene calls are TRBV10-2 and TRBJ1-1, with D possibly matching TRBD1 (5 bases). Germline CDR1 reads WSHSY; CDR2 reads SAAADI. This CDR3 is built from 15 residues. V lost 4 bases, J lost 4 bases, and 16 bases lay in between.

V is TRBV28 and J is TRBJ2-2; weak D call: TRBD2 (7 bases). Trimming shortened V by 3 bases and J by 15 bases, and 14 bases separated the two germline ends. The germline V gene has CDR1 MDHEN and CDR2 SYDVKM. The CDR3 contains 12 residues. CDR3 bases: TGTGCCAGCAGTTTGGGGGGGGCGGCGGTGTTTTTT. Its translation: CASSLGGAAVFF.

The V and J genes are TRBV6-4 and TRBJ2-1; D gene unclear. The CDR3 totals 16 residues. Deletions cut 2 bases from V and 0 bases from J, with 11 bases between. Germline V gene data show CDR1 as MRHNA and CDR2 as SNTAGT. The CDR3 DNA reads TGTGCCAGCAGTGACCACAGCGAGAGCTCCTACAATGAGCAGTTCTTC. It codes for CASSDHSESSYNEQFF.

The V and J genes are TRBV5-1 and TRBJ2-7; either TRBD1 or TRBD2 may supply D (5 bases each). The germline V gene has CDR1 SGHRS and CDR2 YFSETQ. Trimming shortened V by 2 bases and J by 2 bases, and 11 bases separated the two germline ends. The CDR3 sequence is 14 residues long. The CDR3 loop is CASSFRDGTYEQYF. The CDR3 nucleotides are TGCGCCAGCAGCTTCCGGGACGGGACCTACGAGCAGTACTTC.

This clone was observed a single time. This sequence joins TRBV5-1 and TRBJ2-5; D is undetermined. V lost 4 bases, J lost 2 bases, and 12 bases lay in between. The CDR3 is 14 residues long. The germline gives CDR1 SGHRS, CDR2 YFSETQ. CDR3 DNA: TGCGCCAGCAGCCTCCATCAAGCTCAAGAGACCCAGTACTTC. It codes for CASSLHQAQETQYF.

This chain joins TRBV27 and TRBJ2-7, with 9 bases fitting TRBD1. V was clipped by 6 bases and J by 0 bases; unmatched bases: 12. Germline CDR1 and CDR2: MNHEY and SMNVEV (reference sequence). The CDR3 covers 17 residues. The CDR3 spells CASSSPAGTGPSYEQYF. The CDR3 DNA reads as TGTGCCAGCAGCTCCCCGGCCGGGACAGGGCCCTCCTACGAGCAGTACTTC.

This chain uses TRBV6-4 with TRBJ1-1; D is uncertain. V shed 3 bases and J shed 2 bases, with 7 bases lying between them. The CDR3 totals 13 residues. The germline gives CDR1 MRHNA, CDR2 SNTAGT. The DNA for the CDR3 is TGTGCCAGCAGTGAAGACCCTAACACTGAAGCTTTCTTT. This encodes CASSEDPNTEAFF.

The chain has TRBV2 and TRBJ2-1; no reliable D call. Trimming took off 5 bases at V and 9 bases at J, with 14 bases between the two ends. The CDR3 is made up of 13 amino acids. Germline CDR1 reads SNHLY; CDR2 reads FYNNEI. The CDR3 sequence is CASSPNLTGEQFF. CDR3 nucleotide sequence: TGTGCCAGCAGTCCTAATTTGACGGGTGAGCAGTTCTTC. The full variable domain, with the rest looked up from reference TRBV2 and TRBJ2-1, is EPEVTQTPSHQVTQMGQEVILRCVPISNHLYFYWYRQILGQKVEFLVSFYNNEISEKSEIFDDQFSVERPDGSNFTLKIRSTKLEDSAMYFCASSPNLTGEQFFGPGTRLTVL.

V gene TRBV1 combines with J gene TRBJ2-7; TRBD2, the table's D call, was not compared with the DNA. TRBV1 is assigned pseudogene status. This CDR3 comprises 14 residues. CDR3 nucleotide sequence: TGCACCAGCAGCCAAGCTCCTCCCCCCTACGAGCAGTACTTC. This translates into CTSSQAPPPYEQYF.

The chain links TRBV6-4 to TRBJ1-1; D call uncertain. Germline CDR1 MRHNA, CDR2 SNTAGT. The CDR3 contains 11 residues. Trimming removed 8 bases at V and 1 base at J, with 5 bases between. CDR3 DNA sequence: TGTGCCAGCGTCAGGAACACTGAAGCTTTCTTT. It is translated as CASVRNTEAFF.

The chain carries TRBV21-1 and TRBJ2-6. TRBV21-1 is shown as a pseudogene. This CDR3 is 17 amino acids long. The CDR3 spells CASSNGPYNTGANVLTF. CDR3 DNA: TGTGCCAGCAGCAACGGACCTTACAACACTGGGGCCAACGTCCTGACTTTC.

The chain carries TRBV6-1 and TRBJ1-6; no clear D. This CDR3 has 12 amino acids. V was clipped by 11 bases and J by 7 bases, with 12 bases between them. Germline values: CDR1 MNHNS, CDR2 SASEGT. CDR3 bases: TGTGCCGCGGGCTTGTGGAATTCACCCCTCCACTTT. Translated: CAAGLWNSPLHF.

This clone was seen just once. The J gene is TRBJ1-2, the V gene TRBV5-8; a possible D gene is TRBD1 (5 bases). V dropped 0 bases and J dropped 4 bases, with 10 bases sitting between them. Germline lookup yields CDR1 SGHTS and CDR2 YDEGEE. This CDR3 spans 14 amino acids. CDR3 protein: CASSLEGFAYGYTF. CDR3 sequence (DNA): TGTGCCAGCAGCTTGGAGGGGTTCGCCTATGGCTACACCTTC.

The gene calls are TRBV11-2 and TRBJ1-4; D gene unclear. The CDR3 spans 11 residues. Germline CDR1 and CDR2: SGHAT and FQNNGV. Trimming stripped 6 bases from V and 12 bases from J, with 11 bases between. The CDR3 coding sequence is TGTGCCAGCAGGGGCGGGTTGGAACTGTTTTTT. Residues: CASRGGLELFF.

V and J are TRBV28 and TRBJ1-2; perhaps TRBD1 as D (5 bases). The ends were cut back, 3 bases at V and 3 bases at J, with 11 bases in the middle. Germline assignment: CDR1 MDHEN and CDR2 SYDVKM. This CDR3 is 14 amino acids long. CDR3 in amino acids: CASSFGTGHYGYTF. In DNA, the CDR3 is TGTGCCAGCAGTTTCGGGACGGGTCACTATGGCTACACCTTC.

A few counts support this clone. The gene calls are TRBV20-1 and TRBJ2-1; D uncertain. In germline, CDR1 is DFQATT, CDR2 SNEGSKA (reference sequence). Between the trimmed V and J ends, which lost 3 bases and 5 bases, there was a span of 5 bases. The CDR3 runs to 11 residues. DNA for the CDR3: TGCAGTGCTAGCGATCACAATGAGCAGTTCTTC. Translating gives CSASDHNEQFF.

Relative to its sample, this clone is medium-sized. The chain has TRBV14 and TRBJ1-1; 7 nucleotides match TRBD1. After removal of 1 base from V and 3 bases from J, the junction contained 5 bases not matched to a gene. The germline gives CDR1 SGHDN, CDR2 FVKESK. The CDR3 consists of 15 residues. DNA for the CDR3: TGTGCCAGCAGCCAAGGGACAGGATGGGACACTGAAGCTTTCTTT. The encoded protein is CASSQGTGWDTEAFF.

The chain couples TRBV7-2 to TRBJ1-2, with D uncertain. Trimming pared 0 bases from V and 5 bases from J, leaving 7 bases between. The germline V gene has CDR1 SGHTA and CDR2 FQGNSA. The length of the CDR3 is 13 residues. In nucleotides, the CDR3 is TGTGCCAGCAGCTTAGCTCCGGAGTATGGCTACACCTTC. Translated, it gives CASSLAPEYGYTF.

The V call is TRBV10-3, the J call TRBJ1-6; TRBD1 might be the D (5 bases). The germline V and J ends were trimmed by 6 bases and 14 bases, with 17 bases remaining between them. This CDR3 is 13 amino acids long. Germline V gene data show CDR1 as ENHRY and CDR2 as SYGVKD. The CDR3 DNA sequence: TGTGCCATCAGCCCCACAAGGGGAGAATCCCTCCACTTT. The encoded protein is CAISPTRGESLHF.

The chain combines TRBV5-1 with TRBJ2-3, with D hard to call. V was pared by 1 base and J by 3 bases, with 6 bases between. This CDR3 spans 13 amino acids. Germline CDR1 reads SGHRS; CDR2 reads YFSETQ. CDR3 sequence reads: CASSLFRTDTQYF. DNA of the CDR3: TGCGCCAGCAGCTTGTTTAGGACAGATACGCAGTATTTT. The whole variable domain, remainder taken from reference TRBV5-1 and TRBJ2-3, is KAGVTQTPRYLIKTRGQQVTLSCSPISGHRSVSWYQQTPGQGLQFLFEYFSETQRNKGNFPGRFSGRQFSNSRSEMNVSTLELGDSALYLCASSLFRTDTQYFGPGTRLTVL.